This entry describes one TCR beta chain. The sample comes from a study of blood T cells in healthy people across ages. As for the study in general: In model experiments, template switching was able to capture about one barcoded beta molecule for every two T cells that were present.

Primed by a sample-barcoded 5' primer and a J-beta primer mix, a second PCR proceeded for about 6 to 11 cycles. In TCRdb, the 5' RACE reads were re-called with MiXCR into one record per CDR3 protein. The sample yields fewer than 700,000 distinct CDR3 sequences, roughly 43% seen once. This TCR came from a man older than 75 in good health. Sequencing used blood.

The CDR3, as DNA: TGTGCCAGCAGCTCCTACGGGGATACGCAGTATTTT. Translating gives CASSSYGDTQYF. The chain combines TRBV7-2 with TRBJ2-3; D is undetermined. The V and J ends lost 4 bases and 6 bases respectively, with 8 bases between them. The CDR3 covers 12 residues. Germline CDR1 is SGHTA and CDR2 is FQGNSA.